The entry that follows covers one T cell receptor (beta chain) sequence. The data originate from a study of long-term antiretroviral therapy in people with HIV. The run of the v3.0 immunoSEQ assay was at survey level. Assay: immunoSEQ multiplex PCR; the TCRdb copy retains only in-frame clones and omits some. This table has tens of thousands of clones, over 90% appearing once. The CDR3 sequence is 13 residues long. Germline V lookup: CDR1 SGHTA, CDR2 FQGNSA. The V gene lost 5 bases and the J gene lost 0 bases, with 5 bases spanning the gap. The source was unsorted PBMCs, collected 4.4 years after starting antiretroviral therapy. The gene calls are TRBV7-2 and TRBJ2-1; D is unresolved. The receptor was isolated from a woman between 50 and 59 years old with HIV. CDR3 nucleotides: TGTGCCAGCAGCCTTAGCTCCTACAATGAGCAGTTCTTC. It translates to CASSLSSYNEQFF.